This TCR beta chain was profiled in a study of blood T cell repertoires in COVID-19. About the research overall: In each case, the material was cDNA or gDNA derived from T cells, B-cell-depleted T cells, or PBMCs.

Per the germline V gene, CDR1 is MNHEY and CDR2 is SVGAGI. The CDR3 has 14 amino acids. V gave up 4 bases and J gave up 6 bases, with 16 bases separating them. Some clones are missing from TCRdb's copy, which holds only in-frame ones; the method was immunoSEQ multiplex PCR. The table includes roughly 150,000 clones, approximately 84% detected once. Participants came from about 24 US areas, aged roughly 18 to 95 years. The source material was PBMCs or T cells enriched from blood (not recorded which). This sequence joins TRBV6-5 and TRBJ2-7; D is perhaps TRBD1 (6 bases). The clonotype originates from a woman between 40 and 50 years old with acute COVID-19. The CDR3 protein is CASSSTGPTSEQYF. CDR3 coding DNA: TGTGCCAGCAGTTCCACAGGGCCAACGAGCGAGCAGTACTTC.